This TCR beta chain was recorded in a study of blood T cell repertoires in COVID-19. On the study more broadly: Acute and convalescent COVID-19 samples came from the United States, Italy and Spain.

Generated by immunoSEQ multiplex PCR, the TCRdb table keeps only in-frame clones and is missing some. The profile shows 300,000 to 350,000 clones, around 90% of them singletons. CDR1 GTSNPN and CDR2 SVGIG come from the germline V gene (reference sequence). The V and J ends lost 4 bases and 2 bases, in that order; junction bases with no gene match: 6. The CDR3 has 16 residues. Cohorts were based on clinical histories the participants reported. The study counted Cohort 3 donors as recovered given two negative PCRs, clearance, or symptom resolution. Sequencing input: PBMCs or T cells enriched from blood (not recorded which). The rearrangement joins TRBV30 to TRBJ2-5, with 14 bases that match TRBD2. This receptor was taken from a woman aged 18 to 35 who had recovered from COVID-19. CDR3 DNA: TGTGCCTGGAACTCCGGACTAGCGGGGGGTCAAGAGACCCAGTACTTC. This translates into CAWNSGLAGGQETQYF. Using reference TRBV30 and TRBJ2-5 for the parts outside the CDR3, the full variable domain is SQTIHQWPATLVQPVGSPLSLECTVEGTSNPNLYWYRQAAGRGLQLLFYSVGIGQISSEVPQNLSASRPQDRQFILSSKKLLLSDSGFYLCAWNSGLAGGQETQYFGPGTRLLVL.